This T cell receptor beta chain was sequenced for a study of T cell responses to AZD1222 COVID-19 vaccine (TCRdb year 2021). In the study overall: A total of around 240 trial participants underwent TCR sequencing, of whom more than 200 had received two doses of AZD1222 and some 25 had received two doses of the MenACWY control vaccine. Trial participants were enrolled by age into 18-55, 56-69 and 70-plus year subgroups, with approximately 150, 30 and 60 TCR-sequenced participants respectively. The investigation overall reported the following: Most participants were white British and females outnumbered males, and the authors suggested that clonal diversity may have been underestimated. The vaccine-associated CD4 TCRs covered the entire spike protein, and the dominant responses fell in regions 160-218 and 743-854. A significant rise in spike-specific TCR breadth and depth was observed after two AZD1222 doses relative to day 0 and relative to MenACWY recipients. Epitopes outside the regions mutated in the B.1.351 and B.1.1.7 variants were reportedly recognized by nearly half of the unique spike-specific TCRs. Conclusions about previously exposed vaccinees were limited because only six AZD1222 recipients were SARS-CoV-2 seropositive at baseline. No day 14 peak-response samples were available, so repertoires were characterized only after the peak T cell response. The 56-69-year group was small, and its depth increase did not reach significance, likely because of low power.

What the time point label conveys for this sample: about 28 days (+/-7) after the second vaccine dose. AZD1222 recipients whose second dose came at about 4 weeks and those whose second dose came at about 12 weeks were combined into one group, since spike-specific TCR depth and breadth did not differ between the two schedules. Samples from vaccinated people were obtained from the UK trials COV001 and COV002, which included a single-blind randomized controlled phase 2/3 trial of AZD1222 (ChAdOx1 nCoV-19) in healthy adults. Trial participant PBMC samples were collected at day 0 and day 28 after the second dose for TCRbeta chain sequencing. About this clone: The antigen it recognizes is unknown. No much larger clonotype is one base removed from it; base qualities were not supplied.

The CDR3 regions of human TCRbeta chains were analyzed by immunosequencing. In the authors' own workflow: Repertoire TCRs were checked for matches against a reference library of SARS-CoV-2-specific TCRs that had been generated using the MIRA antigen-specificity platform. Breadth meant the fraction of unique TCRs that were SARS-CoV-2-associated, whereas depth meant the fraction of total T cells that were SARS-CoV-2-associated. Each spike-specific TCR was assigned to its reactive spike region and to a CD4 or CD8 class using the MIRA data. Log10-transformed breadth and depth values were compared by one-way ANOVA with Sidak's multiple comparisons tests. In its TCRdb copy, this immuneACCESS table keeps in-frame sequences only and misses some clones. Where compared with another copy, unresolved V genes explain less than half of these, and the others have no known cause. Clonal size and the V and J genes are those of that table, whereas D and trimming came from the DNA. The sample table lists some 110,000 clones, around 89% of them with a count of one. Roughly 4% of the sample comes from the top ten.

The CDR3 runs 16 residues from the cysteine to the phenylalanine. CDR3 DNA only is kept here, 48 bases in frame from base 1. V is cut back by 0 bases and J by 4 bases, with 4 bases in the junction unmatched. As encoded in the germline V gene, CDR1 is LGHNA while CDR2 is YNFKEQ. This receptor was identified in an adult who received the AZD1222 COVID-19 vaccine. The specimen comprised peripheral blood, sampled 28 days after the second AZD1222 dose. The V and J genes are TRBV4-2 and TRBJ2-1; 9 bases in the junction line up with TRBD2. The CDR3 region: CASSQDRREGYNEQFF. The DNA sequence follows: TGTGCCAGCAGCCAAGATCGGCGGGAGGGGTACAATGAGCAGTTCTTC.